This is a list of T cell receptor beta chains from one sample in a study of cytomegalovirus exposure and HLA in healthy donors. Libraries were prepared by immunoSEQ multiplex PCR; TCRdb keeps only in-frame clonotypes and omits some of them. The sample has 150,000 or so clones; approximately 75% are singletons. The specimen was PBMCs. Receptors originate from a girl aged 10-17 years in good health and CMV-seronegative. Both conserved end residues are part of each CDR3. The D gene is left open where the match is weak.

TRBV6-1,TRBJ1-5,-,CASREGTYQPQHF
TRBV19,TRBJ2-5,TRBD1,CASSSWTGEETQYF
TRBV19,TRBJ1-2,-,CASSIDIHPGRANPGYTF
TRBV7-6,TRBJ1-6,TRBD1,CASSFRSDRVDSPLHF
TRBV19,TRBJ2-7,TRBD1,CASKVTGVGEQYF
TRBV27,TRBJ1-4,-,CASSRSWGQGNEKLFF
TRBV25-1,-,-,CASSGVPGNEQYF
TRBV19,TRBJ1-2,TRBD1,CASSTTGQGVGYTF
TRBV7-6,TRBJ1-1,-,CASSLRVEGLNTEAFF
TRBV6-5,TRBJ1-1,-,CASRQGQNTEAFF
TRBV6-5,TRBJ1-4,-,CASTAGGNEKLFF
TRBV5-1,TRBJ2-5,TRBD2,CASSLAGGVDETQYF
TRBV5-1,TRBJ2-2,-,CASSLALYGELFF
TRBV21-1,TRBJ2-5,-,CASSKWGGGTLSYEQYF
TRBV11-2,TRBJ1-1,-,CASSLGQGYTEAFF
TRBV5-1,TRBJ2-5,TRBD2,CASSSLAGGQETQYF
TRBV27,TRBJ2-2,-,CASSLRGWRGELFF
TRBV2,TRBJ1-4,TRBD1,CAGGTGDREKLFF